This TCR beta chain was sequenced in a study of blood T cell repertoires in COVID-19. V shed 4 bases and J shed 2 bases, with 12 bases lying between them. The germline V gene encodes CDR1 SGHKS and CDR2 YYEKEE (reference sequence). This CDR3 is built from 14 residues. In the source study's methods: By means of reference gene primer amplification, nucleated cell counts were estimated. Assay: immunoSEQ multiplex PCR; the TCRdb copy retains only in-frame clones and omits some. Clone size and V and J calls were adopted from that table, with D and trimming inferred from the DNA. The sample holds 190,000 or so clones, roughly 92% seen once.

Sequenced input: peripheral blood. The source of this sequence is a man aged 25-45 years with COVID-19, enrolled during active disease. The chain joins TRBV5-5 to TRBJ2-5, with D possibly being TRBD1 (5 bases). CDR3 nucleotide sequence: TGTGCCAGCAGCCAGGGATTTTGGCAAGAGACCCAGTACTTC. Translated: CASSQGFWQETQYF.